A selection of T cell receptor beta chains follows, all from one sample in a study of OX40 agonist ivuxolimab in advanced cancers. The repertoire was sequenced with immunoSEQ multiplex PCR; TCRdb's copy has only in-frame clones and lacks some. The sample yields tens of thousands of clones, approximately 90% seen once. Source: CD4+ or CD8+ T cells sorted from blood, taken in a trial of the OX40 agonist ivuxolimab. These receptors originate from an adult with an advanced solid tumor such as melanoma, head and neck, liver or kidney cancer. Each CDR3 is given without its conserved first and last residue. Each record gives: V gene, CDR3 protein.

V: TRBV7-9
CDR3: ASSARDRYNEQF

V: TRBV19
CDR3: ASSRDRGLNTEAF

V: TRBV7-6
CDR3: ASSLGGQARANTGELF

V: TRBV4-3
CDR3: ASSQDWALNTEAF

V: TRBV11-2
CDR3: ASNPRIGQGAYEQY

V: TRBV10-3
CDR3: AISDVGVDDYGYT

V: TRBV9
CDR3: ASSVGMGMDGYT

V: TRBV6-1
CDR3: ASSEKAGGQETQY

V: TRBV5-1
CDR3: ASSLGGDSSDV

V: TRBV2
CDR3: ASSGMRRGYSNQPQH

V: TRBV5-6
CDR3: ASLDRDRPKNIQY

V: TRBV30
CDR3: AWSVGPGGRYEQY

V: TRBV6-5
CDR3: ASSYSNTGEAF

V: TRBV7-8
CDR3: ASSPIRATNEKLF

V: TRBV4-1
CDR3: ASSQESGGDQPQH

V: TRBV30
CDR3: AWSGTGLHEQY

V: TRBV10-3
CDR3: AIRSGTGAPIPTYEQY

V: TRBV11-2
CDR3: ASSLEVISVVYSPLH

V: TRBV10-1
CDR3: ASSEWGKGGDTQY

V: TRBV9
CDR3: ASSVDRWANYGYT

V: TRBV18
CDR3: ASSPGSGNQPQH

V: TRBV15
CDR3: ATSRARDGGLYGYT

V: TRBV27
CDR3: ASRPGGNTDTQY

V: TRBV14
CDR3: ASSPGRGFVNTEAF

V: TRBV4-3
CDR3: ASSQDWLAGGETQY

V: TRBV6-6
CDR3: ASSYRGRENYEQY

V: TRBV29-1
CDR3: SVRGGTGELF

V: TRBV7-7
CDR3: ASSLGPGANNEQF

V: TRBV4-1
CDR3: ASSQDGLAGGNDEQF